This T cell receptor (beta chain) was sequenced during a study of Graves' ophthalmopathy and Graves' hyperthyroidism. Comment on this clonotype: The antigen remains undetermined.

Trimming took off 6 bases at V and 5 bases at J, with 10 bases between the two ends. Germline V gene lookup returns CDR1 SGHVS and CDR2 FQNEAQ. This CDR3 is built from 12 residues. RNA transcripts yielded amplified TCR beta CDR3 regions. First-round RT-PCR relied on HTBI primers, and a second-round multiplex PCR came next. From the multiplex PCR reads, TCRdb called clonotypes with MiXCR, one entry per CDR3 protein. The sample yields 13,000 to 15,000 distinct CDR3 sequences, approximately 51% seen once. Researchers turned away patients with other autoimmune diseases, uncontrolled infections, pregnancy or lactation. The PBMCs originated from roughly 10 ml of fresh peripheral blood. Study results and caveats: With a specificity of just over 72% and a sensitivity of 70% to 71%, the model predicted ophthalmopathy progression.

The sequencing sample was made of peripheral blood. The receptor's source is a woman aged 25 to 39 with Graves' ophthalmopathy. The rearrangement joins TRBV7-8 to TRBJ2-5, with D hard to call. CDR3 protein: CASSSGLETQYF. The CDR3, as DNA: TGTGCCAGCAGTTCCGGGTTGGAGACCCAGTACTTC. Based on the CDR3 plus reference TRBV7-8 and TRBJ2-5, the full variable domain is GAGVSQSPRYKVAKRGQDVALRCDPISGHVSLFWYQQALGQGPEFLTYFQNEAQLDKSGLPSDRFFAERPEGSVSTLKIQRTQQEDSAVYLCASSSGLETQYFGPGTRLLVL.